Below are 19 T cell receptor beta chains sequenced from a single sample in a study of radiotherapy plus CTLA-4 blockade in lung cancer (dated 2018 in TCRdb). Receptors were amplified or captured by the immunoSEQ multiplex PCR assay. This is the immuneACCESS table as TCRdb keeps it, with only in-frame sequences that have V and J called. A part of the clones is gone; compared with another copy, unresolved V genes explain less than half, and the rest is unexplained. For this sample there are more than 60,000 clones; 70% to 80% appear just once. Approximately 2.9% of the sample lies in the top ten. Sequenced here: peripheral blood, sampled from a patient treated with radiotherapy plus ipilimumab. Receptor source: a human donor with non-small cell lung cancer who had a complete response to radiotherapy plus ipilimumab.

The rearrangement links TRBV6-6 to TRBJ1-6, with a weak D call TRBD1 (5 bases). V shed 3 bases and J shed 7 bases, with 10 bases lying between them. Germline CDR1 MNHNY, CDR2 SVGAGI (reference sequence). CDR3 length: 14 amino acids. The CDR3 nucleotides read TGTGCCAGCAGTTATGGGCAGGGAAATTCACCCCTCCACTTT. Translated: CASSYGQGNSPLHF.

V usage is TRBV13 and J usage is TRBJ1-6; no definite D call. Trimming pared 3 bases from V and 7 bases from J, leaving 7 bases between. The CDR3 runs to 13 residues. CDR1 and CDR2 from the germline V gene are PRHDT and FYEKMQ (reference sequence). CDR3: CASSFMRNSPLHF. The DNA of the CDR3 is TGTGCCAGCAGCTTCATGAGGAATTCACCCCTCCACTTT.

The chain uses TRBV7-2 and TRBJ2-3, with 7 bases matching TRBD2. The CDR3 is 17 amino acids. Losses at the gene ends were 1 base for V and 4 bases for J; bases not matched to a gene: 11. CDR1 SGHTA and CDR2 FQGNSA come from the germline V gene. The chain's CDR3 is CASSLVGGGPGADTQYF. The CDR3 DNA reads as TGTGCCAGCAGCTTAGTAGGCGGGGGACCGGGGGCAGATACGCAGTATTTT.

This clone has a single count. V and J are TRBV19 and TRBJ1-1; perhaps TRBD1 as D (6 bases). Trimming stripped 9 bases from V and 4 bases from J, with 15 bases between. CDR3 size: 13 residues. Germline CDR1 and CDR2: LNHDA and SQIVND (reference sequence). The CDR3 nucleotides are TGTGCCAGCCTTTCCCAGGGGTTCACTGAAGCTTTCTTT. Its translation is CASLSQGFTEAFF.

The chain is built from TRBV19 and TRBJ2-5; 8 nucleotides align to TRBD1. Germline trimming cut 5 bases from V and 11 bases from J; bases unmatched to any gene: 10. The germline CDR1 and CDR2 sequences are LNHDA and SQIVND (reference sequence). CDR3 length: 13 residues. DNA for the CDR3: TGTGCCAGTAGTGGACGGGACAGGCTGTCGCAGTACTTC. Its translation: CASSGRDRLSQYF.

The J gene is TRBJ2-7, the V gene TRBV28; 9 bases match TRBD2. Germline V gives CDR1 MDHEN, CDR2 SYDVKM. With V trimmed by 3 bases and J by 5 bases, 5 bases remained unmatched. CDR3 length: 14 amino acids. CDR3 in amino acids: CASSFSGSGDEQYF. CDR3 DNA sequence: TGTGCCAGCAGTTTTAGCGGGAGTGGTGACGAGCAGTACTTC.

The chain carries TRBV6-5 and TRBJ2-7; no reliable D call. There are 14 residues in the CDR3. Trimming took off 0 bases at V and 5 bases at J, with 11 bases between the two ends. The V gene's germline CDR1 is MNHEY and CDR2 SVGAGI. The CDR3 region has the DNA TGTGCCAGCAGTTACTCCGGTAAAAAGAACGAGCAGTACTTC. Protein product: CASSYSGKKNEQYF.

V is TRBV19 and J is TRBJ2-4; 16 nucleotides match TRBD2. Germline V lookup: CDR1 LNHDA, CDR2 SQIVND (reference sequence). V was clipped by 6 bases and J by 7 bases; unmatched bases: 9. This CDR3 has 17 residues. CDR3 amino acids: CASRGLAGGLSGNIQYF. The CDR3 DNA sequence: TGTGCCAGTAGGGGACTAGCGGGAGGGCTTAGCGGGAACATTCAGTACTTC. The whole variable domain, remainder taken from reference TRBV19 and TRBJ2-4, is DGGITQSPKYLFRKEGQNVTLSCEQNLNHDAMYWYRQDPGQGLRLIYYSQIVNDFQKGDIAEGYSVSREKKESFPLTVTSAQKNPTAFYLCASRGLAGGLSGNIQYFGAGTRLSVL.

The gene calls are TRBV19 and TRBJ2-1; 11 bases fit TRBD2. Looked up from germline, CDR1 is LNHDA and CDR2 is SQIVND (reference sequence). The CDR3 sequence is 15 residues long. J was trimmed by 3 bases and V by 7 bases; bases with no gene match: 5. In nucleotides, the CDR3 is TGTGCCAGTACCTCTAGCGGGGGGCACTACAATGAGCAGTTCTTC. This translates into CASTSSGGHYNEQFF.

The gene calls are TRBV2 and TRBJ1-2, with 7 bases identical to TRBD1. The CDR3 has 14 residues. The V gene end was trimmed by 6 bases and the J gene end by 3 bases; junction bases not matched to a gene: 7. Germline loops: CDR1 SNHLY, CDR2 FYNNEI. CDR3 bases: TGTGCCAGCAGCGCTGACAGGGCGGACTATGGCTACACCTTC. Protein sequence: CASSADRADYGYTF.

This chain links TRBV25-1 with TRBJ1-4; D may be TRBD1 (5 bases). Germline-derived CDR1 and CDR2 are MGHDK and SYGVNS. The CDR3 is 16 amino acids. V was trimmed by 3 bases and J by 0 bases, leaving 11 bases between them. The CDR3 is CASSEARGTTNEKLFF. In DNA form, the CDR3 reads TGTGCCAGCAGTGAGGCGCGGGGGACAACTAATGAAAAACTGTTTTTT.

This clone was seen only a few times. The chain couples TRBV7-2 to TRBJ1-1, with 8 bases fitting TRBD1. The trim removed 2 bases at V and 0 bases at J, leaving 5 bases unmatched. CDR1 is SGHTA, CDR2 FQGNSA, per germline. This CDR3 has 16 amino acids. CDR3 region: CASSLRSGQVNTEAFF. DNA of the CDR3: TGTGCCAGCAGCTTAAGATCGGGACAGGTGAACACTGAAGCTTTCTTT.

The chain is built from TRBV6-5 and TRBJ2-7; D is perhaps TRBD2 (5 bases). V lost 2 bases and J 1 base, leaving 9 bases between the germline ends. The germline gives CDR1 MNHEY, CDR2 SVGAGI. The CDR3 spans 14 residues. The CDR3 protein is CASSYRDQSYEQYF. The CDR3 coding sequence is TGTGCCAGCAGTTACCGGGATCAATCCTACGAGCAGTACTTC.

CDR3 amino acids: CSGTGTSAYNEQFF. The CDR3 nucleotides read TGCAGCGGGACCGGGACTAGCGCCTACAATGAGCAGTTCTTC. V is TRBV29-1 and J is TRBJ2-1; 10 nucleotides agree with TRBD2. This CDR3 contains 14 residues. V trimming: 7 bases; J trimming: 2 bases; junction bases outside the gene matches: 5. Germline values: CDR1 SQVTM, CDR2 ANQGSEA.

This sequence joins TRBV10-3 and TRBJ1-1; unclear D gene. The CDR3 totals 14 residues. Germline V CDR1 and CDR2: ENHRY, SYGVKD. Trimming stripped 2 bases from V and 4 bases from J, with 11 bases between. The CDR3 protein is CAISERDTRTEAFF. The CDR3 DNA is TGTGCCATCAGTGAGAGAGACACCCGCACTGAAGCTTTCTTT.

The chain links TRBV11-2 to TRBJ2-7, with 7 bases matching TRBD2. The CDR3 is made up of 14 amino acids. The germline V gene has CDR1 SGHAT and CDR2 FQNNGV. V trimming: 0 bases; J trimming: 2 bases; junction bases outside the gene matches: 1. CDR3 DNA: TGTGCCAGCAGCTTAGAGAGCGGGGCCTACGAGCAGTACTTC. Encoded protein: CASSLESGAYEQYF.

V gene TRBV11-3 combines with J gene TRBJ2-3; 10 nucleotides match TRBD2. Germline V gene data show CDR1 as SGHNT and CDR2 as YENEEA. The CDR3 runs to 15 residues. V shed 4 bases and J 6 bases; nucleotides not matched to a gene: 7. DNA of the CDR3: TGTGCCAGCAGCTCACCGGGACTAGCGAAGGATACGCAGTATTTT. Translated: CASSSPGLAKDTQYF.

The chain carries TRBV30 and TRBJ1-4; 9 positions agree with TRBD1. The length of the CDR3 is 15 residues. The V gene end was trimmed by 1 base and the J gene end by 7 bases; junction bases not matched to a gene: 7. Germline CDR1 reads GTSNPN; CDR2 reads SVGIG (reference sequence). DNA of the CDR3: TGTGCCTGGAGTGGCCCGGGACAGGGTAGTGAAAAACTGTTTTTT. Translating it yields CAWSGPGQGSEKLFF. Using reference TRBV30 and TRBJ1-4 for the parts outside the CDR3, the full variable domain is SQTIHQWPATLVQPVGSPLSLECTVEGTSNPNLYWYRQAAGRGLQLLFYSVGIGQISSEVPQNLSASRPQDRQFILSSKKLLLSDSGFYLCAWSGPGQGSEKLFFGSGTQLSVL.

The rearrangement uses TRBV19 and TRBJ2-1, with D possibly being TRBD2 (6 bases). V was trimmed by 1 base and J by 9 bases, leaving 13 bases between them. The CDR3 consists of 14 residues. The germline CDR1 and CDR2 sequences are LNHDA and SQIVND (reference sequence). CDR3 loop: CASSIGAGGGEQFF. CDR3 nucleotides: TGTGCCAGTAGTATAGGTGCCGGGGGAGGTGAGCAGTTCTTC.